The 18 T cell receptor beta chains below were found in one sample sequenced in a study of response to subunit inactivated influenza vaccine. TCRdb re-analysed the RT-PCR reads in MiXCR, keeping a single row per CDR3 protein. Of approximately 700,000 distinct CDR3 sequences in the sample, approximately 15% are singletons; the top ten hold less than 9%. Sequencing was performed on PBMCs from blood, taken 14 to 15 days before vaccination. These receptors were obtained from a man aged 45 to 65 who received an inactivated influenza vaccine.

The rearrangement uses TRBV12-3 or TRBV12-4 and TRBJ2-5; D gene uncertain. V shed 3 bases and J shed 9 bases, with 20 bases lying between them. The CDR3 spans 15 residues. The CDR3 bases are TGTGCCAGCAGTTTGAACAGTGGGATGGTTAAGGCCCAGTACTTC. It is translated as CASSLNSGMVKAQYF.

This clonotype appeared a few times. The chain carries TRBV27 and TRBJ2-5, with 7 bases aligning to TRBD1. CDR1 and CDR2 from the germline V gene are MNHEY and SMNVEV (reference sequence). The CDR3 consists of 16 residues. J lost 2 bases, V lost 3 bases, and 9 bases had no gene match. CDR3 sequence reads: CASSLRQGRAQETQYF. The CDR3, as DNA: TGTGCCAGCAGTTTGAGACAGGGAAGGGCACAAGAGACCCAGTACTTC.

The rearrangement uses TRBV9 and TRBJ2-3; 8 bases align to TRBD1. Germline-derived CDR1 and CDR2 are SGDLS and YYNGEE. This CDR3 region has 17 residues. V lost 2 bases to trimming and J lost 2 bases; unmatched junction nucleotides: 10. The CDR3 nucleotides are TGTGCCAGCAGCGTCCAAACGACAGGGGCCCACACAGATACGCAGTATTTT. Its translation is CASSVQTTGAHTDTQYF.

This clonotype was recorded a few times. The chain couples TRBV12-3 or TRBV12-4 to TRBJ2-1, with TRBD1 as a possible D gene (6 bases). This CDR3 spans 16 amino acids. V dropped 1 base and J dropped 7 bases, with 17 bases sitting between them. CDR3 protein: CASSLGTGSPGNEQFF. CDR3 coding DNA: TGTGCCAGCAGTTTAGGAACAGGGTCCCCGGGAAATGAGCAGTTCTTC.

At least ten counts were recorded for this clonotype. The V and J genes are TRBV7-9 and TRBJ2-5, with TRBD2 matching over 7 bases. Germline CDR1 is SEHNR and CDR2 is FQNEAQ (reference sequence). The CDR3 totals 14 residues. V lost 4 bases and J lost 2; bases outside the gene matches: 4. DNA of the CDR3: TGTGCCAGCAGCTCGTTAGCGGGTCAAGAGACCCAGTACTTC. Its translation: CASSSLAGQETQYF.

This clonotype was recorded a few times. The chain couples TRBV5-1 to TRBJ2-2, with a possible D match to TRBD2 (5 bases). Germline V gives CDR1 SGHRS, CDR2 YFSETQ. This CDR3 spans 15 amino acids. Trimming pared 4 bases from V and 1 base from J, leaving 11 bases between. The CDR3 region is CASSARRVNTGELFF. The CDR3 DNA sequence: TGCGCCAGCAGCGCTAGGCGGGTGAACACCGGGGAGCTGTTTTTT. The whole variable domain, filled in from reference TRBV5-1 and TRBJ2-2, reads KAGVTQTPRYLIKTRGQQVTLSCSPISGHRSVSWYQQTPGQGLQFLFEYFSETQRNKGNFPGRFSGRQFSNSRSEMNVSTLELGDSALYLCASSARRVNTGELFFGEGSRLTVL.

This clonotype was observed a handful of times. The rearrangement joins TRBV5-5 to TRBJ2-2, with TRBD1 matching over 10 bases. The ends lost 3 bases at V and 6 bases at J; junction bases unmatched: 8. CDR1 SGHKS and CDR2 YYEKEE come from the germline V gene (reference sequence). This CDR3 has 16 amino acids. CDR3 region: CASSSDRGRGAGELFF. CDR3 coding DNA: TGTGCCAGCAGCTCCGACAGGGGGCGTGGGGCCGGGGAGCTGTTTTTT.

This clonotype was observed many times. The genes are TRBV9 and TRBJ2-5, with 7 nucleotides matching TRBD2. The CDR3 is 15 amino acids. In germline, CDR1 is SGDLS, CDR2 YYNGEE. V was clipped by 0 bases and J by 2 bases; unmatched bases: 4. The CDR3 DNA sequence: TGTGCCAGCAGCGTAGTGTTGGGGGGGCAAGAGACCCAGTACTTC. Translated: CASSVVLGGQETQYF.

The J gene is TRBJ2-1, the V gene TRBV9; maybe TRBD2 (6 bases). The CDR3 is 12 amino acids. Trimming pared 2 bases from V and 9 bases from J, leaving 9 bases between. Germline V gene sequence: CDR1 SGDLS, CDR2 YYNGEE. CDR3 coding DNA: TGTGCCAGCAGCGTCCGGGGAGGTGAGCAGTTCTTC. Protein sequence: CASSVRGGEQFF.

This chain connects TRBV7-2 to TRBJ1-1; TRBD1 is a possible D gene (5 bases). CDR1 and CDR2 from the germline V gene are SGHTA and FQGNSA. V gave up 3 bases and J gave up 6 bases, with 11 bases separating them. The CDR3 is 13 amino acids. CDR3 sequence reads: CASSFKTAAEAFF. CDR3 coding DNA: TGTGCCAGCAGCTTTAAGACAGCGGCTGAAGCTTTCTTT.

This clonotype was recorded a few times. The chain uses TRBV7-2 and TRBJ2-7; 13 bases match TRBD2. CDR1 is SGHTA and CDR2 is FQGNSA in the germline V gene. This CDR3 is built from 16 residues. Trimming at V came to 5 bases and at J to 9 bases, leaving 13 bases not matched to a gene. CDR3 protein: CASSATPTSGGMPQYF. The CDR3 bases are TGTGCCAGCAGCGCCACTCCGACTAGCGGGGGGATGCCGCAGTACTTC.

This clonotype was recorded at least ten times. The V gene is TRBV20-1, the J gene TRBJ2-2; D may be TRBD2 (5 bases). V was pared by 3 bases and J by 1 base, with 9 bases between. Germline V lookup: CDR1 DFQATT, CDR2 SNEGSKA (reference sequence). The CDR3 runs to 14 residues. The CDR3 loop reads CSARHGGNTGELFF. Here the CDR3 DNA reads TGCAGTGCTAGGCATGGAGGGAACACCGGGGAGCTGTTTTTT.

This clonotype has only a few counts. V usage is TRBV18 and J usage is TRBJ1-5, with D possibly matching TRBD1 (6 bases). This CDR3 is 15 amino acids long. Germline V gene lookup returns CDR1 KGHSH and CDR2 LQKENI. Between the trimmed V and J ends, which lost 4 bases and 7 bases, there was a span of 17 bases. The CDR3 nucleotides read TGTGCCAGCTCACGGGGCCCCATACAGGGCCAGCCCCAGCATTTT. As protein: CASSRGPIQGQPQHF.

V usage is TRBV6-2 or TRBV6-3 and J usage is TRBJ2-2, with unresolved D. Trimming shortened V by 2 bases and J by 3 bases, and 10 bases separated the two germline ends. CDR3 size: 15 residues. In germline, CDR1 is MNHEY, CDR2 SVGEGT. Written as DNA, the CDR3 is TGTGCCAGCAGTTACAGCGAGACCTACACCGGGGAGCTGTTTTTT. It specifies CASSYSETYTGELFF.

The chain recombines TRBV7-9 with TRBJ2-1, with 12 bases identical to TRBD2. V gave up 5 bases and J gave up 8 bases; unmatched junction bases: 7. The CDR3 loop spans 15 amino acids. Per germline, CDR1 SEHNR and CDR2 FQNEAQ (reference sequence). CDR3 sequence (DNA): TGTGCCAGCAGCCGACTAGCGGGAGACTCAGATGAGCAGTTCTTC. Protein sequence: CASSRLAGDSDEQFF.

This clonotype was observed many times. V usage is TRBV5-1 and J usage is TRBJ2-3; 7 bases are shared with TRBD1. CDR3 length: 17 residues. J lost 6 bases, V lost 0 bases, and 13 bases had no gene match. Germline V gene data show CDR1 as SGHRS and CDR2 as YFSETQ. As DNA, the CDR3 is TGCGCCAGCAGCTTGGAACCGACAGGGAGCCCACGGGATACGCAGTATTTT. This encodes CASSLEPTGSPRDTQYF.

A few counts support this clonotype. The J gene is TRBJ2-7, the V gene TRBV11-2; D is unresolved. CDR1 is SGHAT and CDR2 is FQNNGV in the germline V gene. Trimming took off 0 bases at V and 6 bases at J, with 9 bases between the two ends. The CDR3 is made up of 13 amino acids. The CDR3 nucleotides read TGTGCCAGCAGCTTAGAGCGCCTAGGCGAGCAGTACTTC. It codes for CASSLERLGEQYF.

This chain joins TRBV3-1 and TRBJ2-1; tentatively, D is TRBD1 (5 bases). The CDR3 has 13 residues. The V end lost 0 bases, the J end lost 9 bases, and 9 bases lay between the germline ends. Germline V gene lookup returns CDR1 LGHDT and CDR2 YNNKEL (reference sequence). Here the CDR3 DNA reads TGTGCCAGCAGCCAAGATCAAGACAGTGAGCAGTTCTTC. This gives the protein CASSQDQDSEQFF.